This TCR beta chain was obtained from a study of OX40 agonist ivuxolimab in advanced cancers. Regarding the research as a whole: Ivuxolimab, which targeted the costimulatory receptor OX40 (CD134), was an agonistic, fully human IgG2 monoclonal antibody. Intravenous ivuxolimab was administered to patients every 2 weeks at six dose levels: 0.01, 0.1, 0.3, 1.5, 3 and 10 mg/kg. Among the approximately 54 dose-escalation patients, around 20 had hepatocellular carcinoma, roughly 15 melanoma, 9 renal cell carcinoma and 9 head and neck cancer. The dose-escalation cohort was about 86% male with a mean age of about 65 years, ranging from roughly 20 to 80. Patients were allowed to have had prior anti-PD-1, anti-PD-L1 or anti-CTLA-4 therapy, and approximately 40% of the dose-escalation patients had previously received checkpoint inhibitors. Partial responses were achieved by three dose-escalation patients, of whom one had hepatocellular carcinoma and two had cutaneous melanoma. The point of sequencing TCRbeta in the periphery was to test whether ivuxolimab changed TCR sequence diversity and drove clonal T-cell expansion. The paper describes the monotherapy dose-escalation part (N of about 55 patients) of the phase I trial of ivuxolimab.

Regarding this clone: Its target antigen remains unknown. No base-level quality is on record; no much larger clone is a single base apart.

Sequences MNHNS (CDR1) and SASEGT (CDR2) are obtained from the germline V gene. V gives up 3 bases and J gives up 5 bases, and the segment between their germline ends measures 10 bases. There are 13 amino acids in the CDR3, from cysteine to phenylalanine inclusive. This entry keeps only the CDR3 DNA: 39 bases, framed from base 1. For sequencing of the TCRbeta CDR3 region, genomic DNA was extracted from the sorted cells. The immunoSEQ Assay was used to sequence the TCRbeta CDR3 regions. TCRdb stores this immuneACCESS table with in-frame sequences only. Part of the clones is absent; in the studies checked, under half of the shortfall reflects unresolved V genes, and no reason is known for the rest. The table for this sample lists tens of thousands of clones; around 90% of them were counted only once. The ten largest clones capture about 15% of the sample. What the research found in general, with its limitations: Partial responders in the 0.1-3.0 mg/kg groups had among the lowest normalized peripheral clonal expansion, especially among CD8+ T cells. After ivuxolimab, more expanded clones were found on average in CD8+ T cells than in CD4+ T cells. Clonal expansion of both CD4+ and CD8+ blood T cells was observed from baseline to week 6 at doses 0.1 to 3.0 mg/kg. Low levels of normalized T-cell clonal expansion were also shown by some nonresponding patients. Which antigens the clonally expanded peripheral T cells were specific for was not determined.

The trial excluded patients who had a history of autoimmune disease or were on systemic immunosuppression. Peripheral blood for TCR sequencing was drawn from every dose cohort at baseline, at cycle 4 day 1 and at cycle 7 day 1. The samples were drawn from a first-in-human, open-label, multicenter phase I dose-escalation trial of ivuxolimab. Adults with locally advanced or metastatic melanoma, renal cell carcinoma, hepatocellular carcinoma or head and neck squamous cell carcinoma were enrolled in the trial. Before TCR sequencing, CD4+ T cells and CD8+ T cells were sorted from peripheral blood as separate populations.

The sequencing used CD4+ or CD8+ T cells sorted from blood, collected in a trial of the OX40 agonist ivuxolimab. The chain links TRBV6-1 with TRBJ1-2, with the D gene uncertain. The sequence was collected from an adult with an advanced solid tumor such as melanoma, head and neck, liver or kidney cancer. The CDR3 amino acid sequence is: CASSDQDFYGYTF. In nucleotide form, the sequence is TGTGCCAGCAGTGACCAAGACTTTTATGGCTACACCTTC.